The 18 T cell receptor beta chains presented below share a single source sample, sequenced in a study of radiation and T cells in renal cell carcinoma. As to time point: blood 4 weeks post-SBRT, at nephrectomy. Sample treatment: 15 Gy SBRT to primary tumor, nephrectomy 4 weeks later. Only in-frame clones appear in the TCRdb table, and some are missing; sequencing was by immunoSEQ multiplex PCR. The sample records tens of thousands of clones, approximately 86% being singletons. Sequences were derived from blood, sampled from a patient whose treatment included radiotherapy and nephrectomy. Source of these receptors: a man aged 50-60 years with renal cell carcinoma.

The chain joins TRBV15 to TRBJ1-5, with 9 bases fitting TRBD1. CDR1 is LNHNV and CDR2 is YYDKDF in the germline V gene (reference sequence). V was pared by 6 bases and J by 6 bases, with 9 bases of the junction left unmatched. This CDR3 comprises 15 residues. In nucleotides, the CDR3 is TGTGCCACCAGAGACGGACAGGGGCTTTCTCAGCCCCAGCATTTT. It encodes CATRDGQGLSQPQHF. Full variable domain (rest looked up from reference TRBV15 and TRBJ1-5): DAMVIQNPRYQVTQFGKPVTLSCSQTLNHNVMYWYQQKSSQAPKLLFHYYDKDFNNEADTPDNFQSRRPNTSFCFLDIRSPGLGDTAMYLCATRDGQGLSQPQHFGDGTRLSIL.

The gene calls are TRBV6-6 and TRBJ2-7; 7 nucleotides align to TRBD2. V shed 3 bases, J shed 3 bases, and the junction held 5 bases outside the gene matches. Germline V gene sequence: CDR1 MNHNY, CDR2 SVGAGI (reference sequence). The CDR3 consists of 14 residues. CDR3 sequence reads: CASSYLAGDYEQYF. The CDR3 DNA sequence: TGTGCCAGCAGTTATCTGGCGGGGGACTACGAGCAGTACTTC.

This sequence joins TRBV6-5 and TRBJ1-3; 8 bases agree with TRBD1. Per the germline V gene, CDR1 is MNHEY and CDR2 is SVGAGI. V shed 6 bases and J 4 bases; nucleotides not matched to a gene: 5. The CDR3 runs 14 residues. Here the CDR3 DNA reads TGTGCCAGCAGGCCACAGGGGGGGGGAAACACCATATATTTT. Translated, it gives CASRPQGGGNTIYF.

The V gene is TRBV29-1, the J gene TRBJ2-7; D may be TRBD1 (5 bases). V lost 4 bases and J 2 bases, leaving 9 bases between the germline ends. CDR3 length: 12 residues. The germline V gene encodes CDR1 SQVTM and CDR2 ANQGSEA. This chain's CDR3 is CSVAGQPYEQYF. CDR3 nucleotide sequence: TGCAGCGTTGCAGGGCAACCCTACGAGCAGTACTTC.

The V call is TRBV30, the J call TRBJ1-4; D remains unclear. CDR3 length: 12 residues. V was shortened by 3 bases and J by 7 bases, with 9 bases between the two germline ends. Per germline, CDR1 GTSNPN and CDR2 SVGIG (reference sequence). The CDR3 sequence is CAWSSDVEKLFF. In DNA form, the CDR3 reads TGTGCCTGGAGCTCGGACGTTGAAAAACTGTTTTTT.

The genes are TRBV10-2 and TRBJ2-7; D is possibly TRBD1 or TRBD2 (6 bases each). Germline assignment: CDR1 WSHSY and CDR2 SAAADI. The CDR3 is 12 amino acids. V shed 5 bases and J shed 2 bases, with 7 bases lying between them. CDR3 in DNA: TGCGCCAGCAGTAGGGGGGCCTACGAGCAGTACTTC. Its translation: CASSRGAYEQYF.

J is TRBJ1-2 and V is TRBV7-2; no clear D. This CDR3 is 14 amino acids long. Germline CDR1 is SGHTA and CDR2 is FQGNSA. V lost 4 bases and J 4 bases, leaving 13 bases between the germline ends. In DNA form, the CDR3 reads TGTGCCAGCAGCTCAAGACGGTTGAGCTATGGCTACACCTTC. It specifies CASSSRRLSYGYTF.

This clone has a handful of counts. This sequence joins TRBV10-3 and TRBJ2-2, with 9 bases that match TRBD1. CDR3 length: 17 amino acids. With V trimmed by 0 bases and J by 7 bases, 9 bases remained unmatched. Germline V gene data show CDR1 as ENHRY and CDR2 as SYGVKD. CDR3 bases: TGTGCCATCAGTGAGTCTCCCCGGGACAGGGTAAACGGGGAGCTGTTTTTT. Translating it yields CAISESPRDRVNGELFF.

The chain has TRBV27 and TRBJ1-1; D not resolved. V shed 0 bases and J shed 6 bases, with 11 bases lying between them. The CDR3 length is 14 residues. Germline-derived CDR1 and CDR2 are MNHEY and SMNVEV (reference sequence). This CDR3 is CASSLSNLNPEAFF. The DNA of the CDR3 is TGTGCCAGCAGTTTATCGAACCTAAACCCTGAAGCTTTCTTT.

The chain recombines TRBV25-1 with TRBJ1-4; tentative D call: TRBD1 (5 bases). Trimming took off 2 bases at V and 3 bases at J, with 7 bases between the two ends. This CDR3 has 14 residues. Per germline, CDR1 MGHDK and CDR2 SYGVNS. The CDR3 is CASSEGGANEKLFF. The CDR3 DNA reads as TGTGCCAGCAGTGAAGGGGGTGCTAATGAAAAACTGTTTTTT.

The J gene is TRBJ1-4, the V gene TRBV30; D ambiguous. CDR3 length: 14 residues. Germline values: CDR1 GTSNPN, CDR2 SVGIG (reference sequence). The V gene lost 0 bases and the J gene lost 5 bases, with 10 bases spanning the gap. The CDR3 nucleotides are TGTGCCTGGAGTGTACGGACCGGGAATGAAAAACTGTTTTTT. Amino acid sequence: CAWSVRTGNEKLFF.

The chain couples TRBV19 to TRBJ2-7; a possible D gene is TRBD2 (6 bases). This CDR3 region has 16 residues. Trimming shortened V by 5 bases and J by 1 base, and 18 bases separated the two germline ends. The germline CDR1 and CDR2 sequences are LNHDA and SQIVND (reference sequence). This chain's CDR3 is CASSPWTLGGSYEQYF. Written as DNA, the CDR3 is TGTGCCAGTAGTCCGTGGACACTCGGGGGTTCCTACGAGCAGTACTTC.

V usage is TRBV1 and J usage is TRBJ1-2; TRBD1, as called in the table, went unchecked against the DNA. TRBV1 is a pseudogene. This CDR3 has 14 residues. For the CDR3, the DNA is TGCACCAGCAGCCAAGCCGACAGGGATTATGGCTACACCTTC. This sequence encodes CTSSQADRDYGYTF.

This rearrangement joins TRBV18 to TRBJ1-3, with D uncertain. Trimming removed 6 bases at V and 1 base at J, with 10 bases between. Germline V gene sequence: CDR1 KGHSH, CDR2 LQKENI. CDR3 length equals 14 residues. CDR3: CASSPAVSGNTIYF. DNA for the CDR3: TGTGCCAGCTCCCCAGCCGTATCTGGAAACACCATATATTTT.

J is TRBJ2-1 and V is TRBV6-6; 10 bases agree with TRBD2. CDR3 length: 15 residues. Per germline, CDR1 MNHNY and CDR2 SVGAGI (reference sequence). V was clipped by 5 bases and J by 4 bases; unmatched bases: 5. The CDR3: CASSKGLALYNEQFF. The CDR3 coding sequence is TGTGCCAGCAGTAAGGGACTAGCGTTATACAATGAGCAGTTCTTC.

This sequence joins TRBV18 and TRBJ1-5, with a possible D match to TRBD1 (5 bases). Germline V gene data show CDR1 as KGHSH and CDR2 as LQKENI. This CDR3 contains 14 residues. V was pared by 2 bases and J by 2 bases, with 7 bases between. The CDR3 region has the DNA TGTGCCAGCTCACCAGGGGCAGGCAATCAGCCCCAGCATTTT. Its translation: CASSPGAGNQPQHF.

This clone was seen a single time. The chain employs TRBV2 and TRBJ2-3; perhaps TRBD1 as D (5 bases). Germline CDR1 SNHLY, CDR2 FYNNEI. V lost 8 bases, J lost 2 bases, and 11 bases lay in between. There are 13 residues in the CDR3. The CDR3 spells CASSQGHTDTQYF. The DNA for the CDR3 is TGTGCCAGCTCGCAGGGCCACACAGATACGCAGTATTTT. Drawing the rest from reference TRBV2 and TRBJ2-3, the complete variable domain is EPEVTQTPSHQVTQMGQEVILRCVPISNHLYFYWYRQILGQKVEFLVSFYNNEISEKSEIFDDQFSVERPDGSNFTLKIRSTKLEDSAMYFCASSQGHTDTQYFGPGTRLTVL.

This chain links TRBV2 with TRBJ2-3; D not certain. There are 16 residues in the CDR3. From germline, CDR1 is SNHLY and CDR2 FYNNEI. Trimming left V 1 base short and J 1 base short, with 12 bases between. The CDR3 coding sequence is TGTGCCAGCAGTGAAGGGGGTTTGGTGGGCACAGATACGCAGTATTTT. It yields the protein CASSEGGLVGTDTQYF.